The 27 T cell receptor beta chains below all came from one sample that was sequenced in a study of cytomegalovirus exposure and HLA in healthy donors. Amplification used 60 Vbeta primers and 13 Jbeta primers. Profiled with immunoSEQ multiplex PCR; TCRdb holds only in-frame clones, not every one. The sample lists some 140,000 clones; 79% were seen once. Sequencing input: PBMCs. Source of these receptors: a male donor in good health and CMV-seronegative.

The chain joins TRBV12-2 to TRBJ1-5; the table gives TRBD1 as D, unverified against the DNA. TRBV12-2 is a known pseudogene. This CDR3 is built from 20 residues. Here the CDR3 reads CASRLGQGVRPGESNQPQHF. The DNA of the CDR3 is TGTGCAAGTCGCTTGGGACAGGGGGTCAGGCCGGGAGAAAGCAATCAGCCCCAGCATTTT.

The V gene is TRBV9, the J gene TRBJ1-5, with 10 bases lining up with TRBD1. The germline CDR1 and CDR2 sequences are SGDLS and YYNGEE. Losses at the gene ends were 4 bases for V and 5 bases for J; bases not matched to a gene: 3. The CDR3 contains 14 residues. The CDR3 is CASSPTGGYQPQHF. As DNA, the CDR3 is TGTGCCAGCAGCCCGACAGGGGGCTATCAGCCCCAGCATTTT.

The V call is TRBV7-9, the J call TRBJ2-1, with 11 bases lining up with TRBD1. Per germline, CDR1 SEHNR and CDR2 FQNEAQ (reference sequence). The CDR3 runs 15 residues. V shed 5 bases and J 8 bases; nucleotides not matched to a gene: 8. CDR3 coding DNA: TGTGCCAGCAGCCCTGGACAGGGGGCGATTTATGAGCAGTTCTTC. This translates into CASSPGQGAIYEQFF.

The genes are TRBV9 and TRBJ2-3; the match to TRBD1 covers 10 bases. Trimming at V came to 0 bases and at J to 2 bases, leaving 0 bases not matched to a gene. Looked up from germline, CDR1 is SGDLS and CDR2 is YYNGEE. The CDR3 sequence is 15 residues long. The CDR3 DNA is TGTGCCAGCAGCGTAGGACAGGGGGCCACAGATACGCAGTATTTT. Protein: CASSVGQGATDTQYF.

On this clone: The same CDR3 is also encoded by other DNA sequences in this sample. The CDR3 bases are TGTGCCAGCAGTTTATTGCGGGGGGATTACAATGAGCAGTTCTTC. Its protein is CASSLLRGDYNEQFF. V gene TRBV27 combines with J gene TRBJ2-1; 8 nucleotides agree with TRBD2. Per germline, CDR1 MNHEY and CDR2 SMNVEV (reference sequence). The junction had 3 bases not matched to a gene; V was cut back by 1 base and J by 4 bases. The CDR3 is made up of 15 amino acids.

The rearrangement links TRBV30 to TRBJ2-5, with a possible D match to TRBD1 (6 bases). This CDR3 has 15 residues. Trimming took 4 bases from V and 7 from J, leaving 22 bases between them. Per germline, CDR1 GTSNPN and CDR2 SVGIG (reference sequence). CDR3 DNA sequence: TGTGCCTGGAATAATTGGGACACCAGTCGGGGGACCCAGTACTTC. Encoded protein: CAWNNWDTSRGTQYF.

This chain links TRBV27 with TRBJ1-5; 9 bases agree with TRBD1. V lost 6 bases to trimming and J lost 5 bases; unmatched junction nucleotides: 11. Germline CDR1 and CDR2: MNHEY and SMNVEV (reference sequence). The CDR3 contains 16 residues. The CDR3 loop is CASSPLGTGGDQPQHF. CDR3 nucleotides: TGTGCCAGCAGCCCCCTGGGAACAGGGGGCGATCAGCCCCAGCATTTT.

The chain combines TRBV27 with TRBJ2-1; 12 bases agree with TRBD2. J gave up 11 bases and V 6 bases, and 11 bases lay outside the gene matches. Germline CDR1 MNHEY, CDR2 SMNVEV (reference sequence). This CDR3 region has 15 residues. CDR3 DNA: TGTGCCAGCAGGTGGACTAGCGGGGAGGGTTTAAAGCAGTTCTTC. It yields the protein CASRWTSGEGLKQFF.

This sequence joins TRBV11-2 and TRBJ2-1; D is possibly TRBD2 (5 bases). This CDR3 is built from 12 residues. Germline V CDR1 and CDR2: SGHAT, FQNNGV. Trimming cost V 3 bases and J 7 bases, with 7 bases left between them. Written as DNA, the CDR3 is TGTGCCAGCAGCTTGGACTCGAATGAGCAGTTCTTC. It specifies CASSLDSNEQFF.

The chain carries TRBV7-9 and TRBJ2-5; D possibly corresponds to TRBD2 (5 bases). This CDR3 spans 13 amino acids. Trimming pared 7 bases from V and 2 bases from J, leaving 11 bases between. Germline V gene lookup returns CDR1 SEHNR and CDR2 FQNEAQ (reference sequence). The CDR3 nucleotides are TGTGCCAGCATTCGGACGGGGCAAGAGACCCAGTACTTC. Translated, it gives CASIRTGQETQYF.

CDR3 in DNA: TGTGCCAGCAGCTTAGGCACTAGCGGGGCCCACAATGAGCAGTTCTTC. It yields the protein CASSLGTSGAHNEQFF. V and J are TRBV7-6 and TRBJ2-1, with 10 bases identical to TRBD2. Germline-derived CDR1 and CDR2 are SGHVS and FNYEAQ. The CDR3 has 16 residues. J gave up 5 bases and V 1 base, and 5 bases lay outside the gene matches. Complete variable domain (other parts from reference TRBV7-6 and TRBJ2-1): GAGVSQSPRYKVTKRGQDVALRCDPISGHVSLYWYRQALGQGPEFLTYFNYEAQQDKSGLPNDRFSAERPEGSISTLTIQRTEQRDSAMYRCASSLGTSGAHNEQFFGPGTRLTVL.

This clone has just one count. The gene calls are TRBV27 and TRBJ2-1; 8 bases are a match to TRBD1. The V segment lost 0 bases and the J segment 4 bases; nucleotides outside the gene matches: 2. This CDR3 has 15 amino acids. The germline V gene encodes CDR1 MNHEY and CDR2 SMNVEV (reference sequence). DNA of the CDR3: TGTGCCAGCAGTTTATCACGGACAGGGTACAATGAGCAGTTCTTC. This codes for CASSLSRTGYNEQFF.

This chain connects TRBV7-2 to TRBJ1-2, with 7 bases identical to TRBD1. There are 15 residues in the CDR3. The trim removed 3 bases at V and 5 bases at J, leaving 9 bases unmatched. Per the germline V gene, CDR1 is SGHTA and CDR2 is FQGNSA. CDR3 loop: CASSFDRQGAYGYTF. In nucleotides, the CDR3 is TGTGCCAGCAGCTTCGACCGACAGGGCGCGTATGGCTACACCTTC.

The chain links TRBV6-5 to TRBJ2-4; the D gene is possibly TRBD1 (6 bases). Germline V gene sequence: CDR1 MNHEY, CDR2 SVGAGI. The V end was cut by 5 bases, the J end by 6 bases, with 8 bases between. This CDR3 comprises 12 residues. This CDR3 is CASSQDRNIQYF. CDR3 DNA sequence: TGTGCCAGCAGTCAGGACAGAAACATTCAGTACTTC.

The rearrangement joins TRBV2 to TRBJ1-4, with D possibly TRBD1 on 6 matching bases. There are 14 residues in the CDR3. V dropped 6 bases and J dropped 4 bases, with 12 bases sitting between them. The germline gives CDR1 SNHLY, CDR2 FYNNEI. The CDR3 nucleotides read TGTGCCAGCAGCCTACAGGGCAATAATGAAAAACTGTTTTTT. It codes for CASSLQGNNEKLFF.

The V call is TRBV29-1, the J call TRBJ1-2; maybe TRBD1 (6 bases). CDR1 and CDR2 from the germline V gene are SQVTM and ANQGSEA. The CDR3 covers 15 residues. Trimming cost V 3 bases and J 2 bases, with 16 bases left between them. The CDR3 nucleotides are TGCAGCGTTGAGGGGGCAGACTCGGGCAACTATGGCTACACCTTC. Amino acids: CSVEGADSGNYGYTF.

The chain uses TRBV7-3 and TRBJ2-7, with D possibly matching TRBD2 (6 bases). Germline-derived CDR1 and CDR2 are SGHTA and FQGTGA. Deletions cut 3 bases from V and 4 bases from J, with 13 bases between. This CDR3 has 14 amino acids. The CDR3, as DNA: TGTGCCAGCAGCTTTGGGCGTGGGGGGTACGAGCAGTACTTC. It translates to CASSFGRGGYEQYF.

The V gene is TRBV11-1, the J gene TRBJ1-1, with unresolved D. V was cut by 1 base and J by 10 bases, with 13 bases left in between. The CDR3 is 13 residues long. Germline V lookup: CDR1 SGHAT, CDR2 FQDESV (reference sequence). CDR3 sequence reads: CASSLERVFGAFF. The CDR3 DNA reads TGTGCCAGCAGCTTAGAGCGCGTGTTCGGAGCTTTCTTT.

With regard to this clone: Its ends do not fully match the called genes, so a read error is possible. This chain joins TRBV6-5 and TRBJ1-2; TRBD1 aligns across 8 bases. The CDR3 has 15 amino acids. The germline V gene encodes CDR1 MNHEY and CDR2 SVGAGI. CDR3 sequence: CASSYGAGGNYGHTF. DNA for the CDR3: TGTGCCAGCAGTTACGGGGCAGGGGGCAACTATGGCCACACCTTC.

The V and J genes are TRBV7-2 and TRBJ1-1; no clear D gene. The CDR3 consists of 13 residues. V gave up 3 bases and J gave up 1 base, with 6 bases separating them. Per the germline V gene, CDR1 is SGHTA and CDR2 is FQGNSA. Here the CDR3 reads CASSFNGNTEAFF. The CDR3 region has the DNA TGTGCCAGCAGCTTCAACGGGAACACTGAAGCTTTCTTT.

J is TRBJ2-3 and V is TRBV5-6; D is uncertain. CDR3 length equals 12 residues. Trimming took off 3 bases at V and 0 bases at J, with 2 bases between the two ends. Germline lookup yields CDR1 SGHDT and CDR2 YYEEEE. CDR3 coding DNA: TGTGCCAGCAGCTCGAGCACAGATACGCAGTATTTT. Protein sequence: CASSSSTDTQYF.

The chain employs TRBV11-2 and TRBJ1-5, with TRBD1 matching over 9 bases. Unmatched junction bases numbered 12, after V lost 4 bases and J lost 2 bases. The length of the CDR3 is 18 residues. Per germline, CDR1 SGHAT and CDR2 FQNNGV. The CDR3 spells CASSSTKTGGRGNQPQHF. The CDR3 DNA follows: TGTGCCAGCAGCTCGACTAAAACAGGGGGCCGAGGCAATCAGCCCCAGCATTTT. The entire variable domain, with the rest obtained from reference TRBV11-2 and TRBJ1-5, is as follows: EAGVAQSPRYKIIEKRQSVAFWCNPISGHATLYWYQQILGQGPKLLIQFQNNGVVDDSQLPKDRFSAERLKGVDSTLKIQPAKLEDSAVYLCASSSTKTGGRGNQPQHFGDGTRLSIL.

The V gene is TRBV12-5, the J gene TRBJ1-5, with D possibly being TRBD1 (6 bases). The CDR3 sequence is 15 residues long. Germline-derived CDR1 and CDR2 are LGHNT and FRNRAP. V was cut by 3 bases and J by 3 bases, with 12 bases left in between. CDR3 amino acids: CASGFLGAYNQPQHF. The CDR3 coding sequence is TGTGCTAGTGGTTTTCTGGGGGCTTACAATCAGCCCCAGCATTTT.

The V gene is TRBV4-1, the J gene TRBJ2-3; no firm D call. V was shortened by 7 bases and J by 1 base, with 12 bases between the two germline ends. Germline lookup yields CDR1 MGHRA and CDR2 YSYEKL. The length of the CDR3 is 14 residues. In DNA, the CDR3 is TGCGCCAGCACCCAGGCACGGGGCACAGATACGCAGTATTTT. It encodes CASTQARGTDTQYF.

The genes are TRBV19 and TRBJ1-5; 9 nucleotides line up with TRBD1. The ends lost 5 bases at V and 0 bases at J; junction bases unmatched: 8. Germline-derived CDR1 and CDR2 are LNHDA and SQIVND (reference sequence). This CDR3 is 17 amino acids long. In DNA, the CDR3 is TGTGCCAGTAGTTCCCGGACAGGGGCGGATAGCAATCAGCCCCAGCATTTT. Translating gives CASSSRTGADSNQPQHF.

This chain links TRBV4-1 with TRBJ2-1; D not certain. Trimming stripped 0 bases from V and 4 bases from J, with 4 bases between. Per germline, CDR1 MGHRA and CDR2 YSYEKL. The CDR3 consists of 13 residues. Here the CDR3 DNA reads TGCGCCAGCAGCCAAGATTCATACAATGAGCAGTTCTTC. Protein sequence: CASSQDSYNEQFF.

This clone was seen a handful of times. In DNA, the CDR3 is TGTGCCAGCAGCTTCGGGGGGAGGAGCTCTGGGGCCAACGTCCTGACTTTC. Translated, it gives CASSFGGRSSGANVLTF. J is TRBJ2-6 and V is TRBV5-4, with 7 bases aligning to TRBD2. Germline lookup yields CDR1 SGHNT and CDR2 YYREEE (reference sequence). The CDR3 contains 17 residues. Unmatched junction bases numbered 5, after V lost 2 bases and J lost 0 bases.